A single sample gave rise to the 10 T cell receptor beta chains below, sequenced in a study of T-cell reconstitution after alpha-beta-depleted transplantation in children. The TCRbeta library incorporated unique molecular identifiers. One entry per CDR3 protein results from TCRdb running MiXCR on the PCR reads. The sample consists of approximately 220,000 distinct CDR3 sequences, roughly a sixth of them appearing once. The sample was PBMCs, mostly from graft donor cells, taken 360 days after TCRalphabeta/CD19-depleted stem cell transplant. The receptors derive from a male patient aged 2-10 years who had a stem cell transplant for acute lymphoblastic leukemia, so the T cells may come from the graft donor.

This chain links TRBV4-3 with TRBJ2-3; D is ambiguous. Per germline, CDR1 LGHNA and CDR2 YSLEER. This CDR3 contains 13 residues. V was clipped by 1 base and J by 4 bases, with 6 bases between them. CDR3 DNA: TGCGCCAGCAGCCAAGGGTACGCAGATACGCAGTATTTT. Its protein product is CASSQGYADTQYF.

V gene TRBV12-3 or TRBV12-4 combines with J gene TRBJ2-5; a weak D match, TRBD1 (5 bases). Between the trimmed V and J ends, which lost 6 bases and 1 base, there was a span of 9 bases. The CDR3 spans 13 residues. The CDR3 sequence is CASSRDSQETQYF. CDR3 sequence (DNA): TGTGCCAGCAGCCGAGACAGCCAAGAGACCCAGTACTTC.

This chain links TRBV10-3 with TRBJ2-3, with 10 positions matching TRBD1. The junction had 12 bases not matched to a gene; V was cut back by 8 bases and J by 7 bases. The CDR3 covers 15 residues. Germline assignment: CDR1 ENHRY and CDR2 SYGVKD. The chain's CDR3 is CAISGWDRGSNTQYF. As DNA, the CDR3 is TGTGCCATCTCGGGATGGGACAGGGGTTCGAATACGCAGTATTTT.

A remark on this clonotype: A much more abundant neighbour one base away suggests this may be a read error. The conserved phenylalanine or tryptophan normally closing the CDR3 is absent here, so this likely arose from a read error. The gene calls are TRBV7-2 and TRBJ2-1, with TRBD1 as a possible D gene (5 bases). Deletions cut 1 base from V and 0 bases from J, with 10 bases between. Germline CDR1 SGHTA, CDR2 FQGNSA. The CDR3 runs 16 residues. As DNA, the CDR3 is TGTGCCAGCAGCTTAGTTGGCAGGGACTCCTACAATGAGCAGTTCTTG. The encoded protein is CASSLVGRDSYNEQFL.

This clonotype occurred many times. The J gene is TRBJ2-1, the V gene TRBV9; D is unresolved. The CDR3 sequence is 12 residues long. Germline V gives CDR1 SGDLS, CDR2 YYNGEE. V was pared by 3 bases and J by 9 bases, with 10 bases between. The chain's CDR3 is CASSAELVEQFF. As DNA, the CDR3 is TGTGCCAGCAGCGCGGAGTTGGTTGAGCAGTTCTTC.

The chain uses TRBV15 and TRBJ1-2, with D unresolved. V was clipped by 1 base and J by 4 bases, with 22 bases between them. This CDR3 region has 18 residues. CDR1 is LNHNV, CDR2 YYDKDF, per germline (reference sequence). The DNA of the CDR3 is TGTGCCACCAGCAGAGGACCCAACATCTTGTTCCCCAGCTATGGCTACACCTTC. The encoded protein is CATSRGPNILFPSYGYTF.

This clonotype was counted only a few times. V and J are TRBV7-6 and TRBJ2-1, with D perhaps TRBD1 or TRBD2 (6 bases each). V was pared by 3 bases and J by 6 bases, with 15 bases between. The germline V gene encodes CDR1 SGHVS and CDR2 FNYEAQ. The CDR3 is 15 residues long. CDR3: CASSLRDTSLNEQFF. The DNA for the CDR3 is TGTGCCAGCAGCTTGCGGGACACCTCTCTCAATGAGCAGTTCTTC.

This clonotype was seen more than once but under ten times. This chain joins TRBV12-3 or TRBV12-4 and TRBJ1-1; D gene unclear. The CDR3 runs 13 residues. Trimming cost V 8 bases and J 1 base, with 11 bases left between them. The CDR3 DNA reads TGTGCCAGCCTTCTCACGGCGAACACTGAAGCTTTCTTT. Translated, it gives CASLLTANTEAFF.

The sample holds a few counts of this clonotype. The V gene is TRBV24-1, the J gene TRBJ1-5; D call uncertain. Germline lookup yields CDR1 KGHDR and CDR2 SFDVKD. V gave up 5 bases and J gave up 2 bases, with 6 bases separating them. The CDR3 contains 13 residues. As DNA, the CDR3 is TGTGCCACCAGTGGTAATGGCAATCAGCCCCAGCATTTT. Protein: CATSGNGNQPQHF.

This clonotype showed up just a few times. V is TRBV29-1 and J is TRBJ2-3, with D tentatively TRBD1 (6 bases). Germline V lookup: CDR1 SQVTM, CDR2 ANQGSEA. Trimming cost V 2 bases and J 6 bases, with 12 bases left between them. This CDR3 region has 13 residues. CDR3 residues: CSVEFVTGDTQYF. The CDR3 nucleotides are TGCAGCGTTGAATTTGTCACAGGGGATACGCAGTATTTT.